The source of this TCR beta chain is a study of post-analysis software for immune sequencing data. Study information: Relapsing-remitting, secondary progressive and progressive-relapsing forms made up the multiple sclerosis disease courses. Broader study findings: With TRBV5-6, TRBV5-1 and TRBV20-1 included, about five TRBV segments were more frequent in patients than in controls.

The CDR3 contains 12 residues. V was trimmed by 0 bases and J by 7 bases, leaving 8 bases between them. Germline loops: CDR1 DFQATT, CDR2 SNEGSKA (reference sequence). Incorporated into the TCR beta cDNA libraries were unique molecular identifiers, which served to reduce PCR and sequencing biases. TCRdb analysed the PCR reads with MiXCR anew, one entry per CDR3 protein. This table holds hundreds of thousands of distinct CDR3 sequences, 59% found once. This clonotype was counted only a few times. Its matching antigen is unknown. What was sequenced was blood. The chain uses TRBV20-1 and TRBJ2-3; D not resolved. This sequence originates from a girl aged 2-10 years with multiple sclerosis. CDR3 nucleotide sequence: TGCAGTGCTAGAGATCGTGGTTATACGCAGTATTTT. It encodes CSARDRGYTQYF.